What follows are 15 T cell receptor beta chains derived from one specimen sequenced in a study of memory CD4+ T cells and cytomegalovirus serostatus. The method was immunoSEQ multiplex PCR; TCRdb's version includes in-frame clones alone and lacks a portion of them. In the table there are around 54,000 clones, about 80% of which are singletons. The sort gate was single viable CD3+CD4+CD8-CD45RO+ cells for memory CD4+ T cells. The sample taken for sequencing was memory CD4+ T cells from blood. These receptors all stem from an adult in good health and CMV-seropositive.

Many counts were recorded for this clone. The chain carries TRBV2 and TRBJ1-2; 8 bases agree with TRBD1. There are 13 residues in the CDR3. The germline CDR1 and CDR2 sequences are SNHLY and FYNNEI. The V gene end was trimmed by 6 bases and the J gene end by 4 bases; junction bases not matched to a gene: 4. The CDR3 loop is CASSGTGGYGYTF. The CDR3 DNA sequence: TGTGCCAGCAGCGGAACAGGGGGCTATGGCTACACCTTC.

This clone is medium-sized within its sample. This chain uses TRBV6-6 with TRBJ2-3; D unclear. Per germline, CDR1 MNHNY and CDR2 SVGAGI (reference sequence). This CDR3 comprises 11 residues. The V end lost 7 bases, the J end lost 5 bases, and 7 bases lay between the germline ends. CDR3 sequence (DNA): TGTGCCAGCAAGTCGGGAGATACGCAGTATTTT. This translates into CASKSGDTQYF.

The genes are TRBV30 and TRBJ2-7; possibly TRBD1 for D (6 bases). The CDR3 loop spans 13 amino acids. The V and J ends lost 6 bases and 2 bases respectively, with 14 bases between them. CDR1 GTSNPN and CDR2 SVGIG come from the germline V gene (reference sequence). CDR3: CACGVRGPYEQYF. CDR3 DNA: TGTGCCTGCGGGGTCAGGGGACCCTACGAGCAGTACTTC.

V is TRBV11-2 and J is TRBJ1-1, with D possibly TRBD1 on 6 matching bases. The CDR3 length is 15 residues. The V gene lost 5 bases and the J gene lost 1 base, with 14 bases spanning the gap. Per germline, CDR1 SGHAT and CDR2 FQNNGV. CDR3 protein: CASSGVRTANTEAFF. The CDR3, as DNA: TGTGCCAGCAGCGGGGTCCGGACAGCGAACACTGAAGCTTTCTTT.

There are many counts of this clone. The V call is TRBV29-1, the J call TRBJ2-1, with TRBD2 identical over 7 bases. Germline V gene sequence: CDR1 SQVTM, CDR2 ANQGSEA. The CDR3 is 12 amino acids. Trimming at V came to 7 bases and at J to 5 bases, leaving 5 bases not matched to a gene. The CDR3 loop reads CSGGLRHNEQFF. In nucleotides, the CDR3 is TGCAGCGGGGGACTACGTCACAATGAGCAGTTCTTC.

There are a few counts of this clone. The CDR3 region has the DNA TGTGCCAGCAGCTTAACGGAGTACGGTGAGCAGTTCTTC. This sequence encodes CASSLTEYGEQFF. The genes are TRBV11-2 and TRBJ2-1; no reliable D call. Germline CDR1 and CDR2: SGHAT and FQNNGV. The CDR3 loop spans 13 amino acids. V lost 2 bases, J lost 9 bases, and 11 bases lay in between.

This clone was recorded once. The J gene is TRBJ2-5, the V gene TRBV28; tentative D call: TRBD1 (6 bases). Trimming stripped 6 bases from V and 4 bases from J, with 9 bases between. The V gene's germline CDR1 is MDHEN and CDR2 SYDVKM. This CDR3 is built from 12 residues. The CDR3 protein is CASRTGRETQYF. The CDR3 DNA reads TGTGCCAGCAGAACAGGGAGAGAGACCCAGTACTTC.

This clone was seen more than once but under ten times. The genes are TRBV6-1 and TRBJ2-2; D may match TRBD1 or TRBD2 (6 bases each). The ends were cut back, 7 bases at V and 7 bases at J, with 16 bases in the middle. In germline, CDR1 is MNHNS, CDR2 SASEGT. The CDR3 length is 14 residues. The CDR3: CASMMGGAGGELFF. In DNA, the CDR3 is TGTGCCAGCATGATGGGGGGCGCAGGCGGGGAGCTGTTTTTT.

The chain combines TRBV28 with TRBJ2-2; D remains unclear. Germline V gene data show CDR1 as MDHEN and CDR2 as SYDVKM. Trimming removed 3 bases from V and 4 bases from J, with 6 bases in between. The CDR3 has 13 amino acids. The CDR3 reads CASSLGITGELFF. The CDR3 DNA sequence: TGTGCCAGCAGTTTGGGGATCACCGGGGAGCTGTTTTTT. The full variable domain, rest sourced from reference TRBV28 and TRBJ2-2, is DVKVTQSSRYLVKRTGEKVFLECVQDMDHENMFWYRQDPGLGLRLIYFSYDVKMKEKGDIPEGYSVSREKKERFSLILESASTNQTSMYLCASSLGITGELFFGEGSRLTVL.

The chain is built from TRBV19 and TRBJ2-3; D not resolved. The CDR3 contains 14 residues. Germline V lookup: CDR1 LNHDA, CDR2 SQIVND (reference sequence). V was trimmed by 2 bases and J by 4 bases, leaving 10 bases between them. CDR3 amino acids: CASSIIRSPDTQYF. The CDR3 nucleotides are TGTGCCAGTAGTATAATTCGCAGTCCAGATACGCAGTATTTT.

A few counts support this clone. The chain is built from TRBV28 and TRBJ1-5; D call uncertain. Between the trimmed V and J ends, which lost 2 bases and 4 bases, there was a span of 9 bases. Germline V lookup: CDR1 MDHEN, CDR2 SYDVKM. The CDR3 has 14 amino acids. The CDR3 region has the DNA TGTGCCAGCAGTTTACCGCTTACAAATCAGCCCCAGCATTTT. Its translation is CASSLPLTNQPQHF.

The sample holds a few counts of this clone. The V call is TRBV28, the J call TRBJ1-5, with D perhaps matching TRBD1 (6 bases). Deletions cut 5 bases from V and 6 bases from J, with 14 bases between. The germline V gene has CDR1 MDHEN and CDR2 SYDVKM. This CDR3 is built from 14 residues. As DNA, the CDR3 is TGTGCCAGCAGTCTGGGGGGCGCGGGTCAGCCCCAGCATTTT. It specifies CASSLGGAGQPQHF.

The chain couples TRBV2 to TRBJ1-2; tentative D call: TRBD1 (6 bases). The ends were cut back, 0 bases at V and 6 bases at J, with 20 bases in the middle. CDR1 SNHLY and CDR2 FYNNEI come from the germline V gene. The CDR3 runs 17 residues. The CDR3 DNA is TGTGCCAGCAGTGAAGCGCTAGGGGACAACCGATGGAATGGCTACACCTTC. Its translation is CASSEALGDNRWNGYTF.

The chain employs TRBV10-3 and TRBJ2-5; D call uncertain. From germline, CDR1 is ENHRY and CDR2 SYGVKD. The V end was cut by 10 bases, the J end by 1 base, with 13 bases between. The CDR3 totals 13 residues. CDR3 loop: CATSPRLQETQYF. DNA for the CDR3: TGTGCCACCAGCCCACGACTCCAAGAGACCCAGTACTTC.

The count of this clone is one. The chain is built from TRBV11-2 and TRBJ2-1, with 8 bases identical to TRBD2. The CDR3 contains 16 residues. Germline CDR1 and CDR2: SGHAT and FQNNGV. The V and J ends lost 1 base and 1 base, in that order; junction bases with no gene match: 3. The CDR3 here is CASSLAGGPSYNEQFF. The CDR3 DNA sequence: TGTGCCAGCAGCTTAGCGGGGGGGCCGTCCTACAATGAGCAGTTCTTC.